The source of this T cell receptor beta chain is a study of cytomegalovirus exposure and HLA in healthy donors (dated by TCRdb to about 2017). For context, the study as a whole: An earlier analysis of roughly 570 of the donors reported 250 to 300 Gb of sequence data and 117 million unique TCR beta sequences obtained from about 200 million T cells. All discovery cohort repertoires had been generated on a single sequencing platform. Because of strong linkage in the cohort, roughly 5 DR-DQ haplotypes were treated as single units for association and clustering. Rather than drawing on any new phenotypic data, the later analysis identified candidate immune exposures from TCR beta sequences and the way those sequences occurred across donors. In addition to the first cohort of 650 to 750 subjects, a separate validation cohort of 130 or so different subjects was used. The aim of the study was to test whether cataloging public T cell receptors could identify signatures of past pathogen exposure. To study patterns of TCR occurrence, a later analysis re-analyzed previously published TCR beta repertoires from 650 to 750 donors and added high-resolution HLA genotyping. The number of typed donors differed by locus: roughly 629-640 for A, B, C, DRB1 and DQB1; 500 to 550 for DQA1; fewer than 610 for DPA1; and 400 to 480 for DPB1. The study profiled the T cell repertoires of under 850 subjects by immunosequencing and related them to cytomegalovirus serostatus. Of the 300 to 500 genotyped donors, over 80% were placed in the genetic ancestry cluster associated with self-reported Caucasian donors. On average, around 240,000 unique TCR beta nucleotide sequences were sequenced per donor among fewer than 500 genotyped donors of the cohort, with about 19% of those sequences being non-productive. A later genetic analysis took genome-wide SNP genotypes for about three fifths of the 666 donors and used that subset as a discovery cohort. Alongside the repertoire data, information on donor age, sex, ethnicity and CMV serostatus was compiled. To predict cytomegalovirus infection status, the study brought together high-throughput TCR immunosequencing, statistical association of individual TCRs with disease status, and machine learning. To decide whether each TCR beta V gene segment behaved as functional or pseudogenic, an earlier analysis of some 600 of the donors relied on high-throughput TCR beta sequencing. HLA typing covered class I and class II loci at four-digit resolution. Approximately 310 gigabases of sequencing data and 78 million or so unique TCR sequences were included in an early release covering roughly 700 HLA-typed donors.

To prepare the library, the immunoSEQ multiplex PCR assay was applied. The multiplex PCR relied on a mix of 60 forward primers for TCR Vbeta segments and 13 reverse primers for TCR Jbeta segments. Amplification of the CDR3 region of rearranged TCR beta genes was performed with a multiplex PCR assay on genomic DNA. On the Illumina HiSeq System, the amplified TCR beta libraries were sequenced as 87-base-pair reads. The source study handled its data this way. Across the 700 or so repertoires, a later analysis counted tens of millions of unique TCR beta chains, 9.5 million to 13 million of which were shared by at least two donors. A nearest-neighbor algorithm error-corrected the raw reads and collapsed the reads into unique sequences, merging closely related sequences to remove PCR and sequencing errors. V, D and J gene segments were assigned by aligning CDR3 sequences to IMGT reference sequences. For a sequence to be retained, a match of at least six nucleotides to both a V gene segment and a J gene segment was required. Rearrangements were classified as productive when the CDR3 lacked stop codons and remained in frame with V and J, and all other rearrangements were classified as non-productive. Following IMGT convention, CDR3 was defined as the stretch from the second conserved V-encoded cysteine to the conserved J-encoded phenylalanine. The earlier analysis of roughly 590 of the donors excluded any sequence lacking an unambiguous match to a single V gene segment. An earlier analysis of 587 of the donors classified V segments as functional when productive rearrangements were above 56.7% and as segregating when the standard deviation between donors was above 5%. A statistical classification framework was built to diagnose cytomegalovirus status from the catalog of TCR beta chain sequences. V and J gene assignment, in a later analysis, came from comparing TCR nucleotide sequences with IMGT/GENE-DB human TR gene sequences. In a later analysis, CDR3 sequences and most-parsimonious VDJ recombination scenarios were assigned using the TCRdist pipeline. A later analysis defined each TCR beta chain by its CDR3 amino acid sequence plus V-gene family, and excluded reads lacking a unique V-gene family. A later analysis removed several hundred highly shared, low-generation-probability nucleotide sequences to deal with suspected cross-contamination and a sequencing artifact. A later analysis calculated a clonal expansion index for each public chain from normalized within-repertoire ranks of inferred template counts. Generation probabilities in a later analysis came from a VDJ recombination model fitted to out-of-frame rearrangements, and those results were checked against IGoR. In a later analysis, hypergeometric tests were used to score TCR-TCR, TCR-HLA and TCR-CMV co-occurrence, with a repertoire-size bias correction applied to TCR pairs. A later analysis estimated false discovery rates by permuting HLA or CMV assignments 20 times. In a later analysis, co-occurring TCRs were grouped using DBSCAN, with TCRdist sequence similarity added in when clustering inside HLA-allele-positive subsets. For co-occurrence clustering, repertoires with fewer than 30,000 or more than 120,000 public chains were excluded, along with about five repertoires with anomalous nucleotide sharing. TCRdb limited this immuneACCESS table to in-frame rearrangements with V and J called. A share of clones is missing; checked studies link under half to unresolved V genes, and the rest is unexplained. That table furnishes V, J and clone size, whereas the DNA furnished D and trimming. This sample is represented by just over 200,000 clones; 75% to 90% of them were singletons. The ten largest make up 2.5% to 3% of the sample.

The cohort consisted of approximately 670 healthy bone marrow donors. At the time of sampling, every cohort member was nominally healthy, though immune exposures that went unrecorded were likely present. The donor tested CMV seronegative and was one of the 352 seronegative cohort members. A peripheral blood sample was provided by each donor, and peripheral blood mononuclear cells were used for TCR beta sequencing. Genomic DNA was extracted from the blood cell samples with the Qiagen DNeasy Blood Extraction Kit. Beyond this particular receptor, the publication reports: Compared with equally common non-associated chains, HLA-associated TCR beta chains in a later analysis were more clonally expanded and had lower generation probabilities. Cytomegalovirus status was reported to be diagnosed by the classifier with high specificity and sensitivity in both the original and validation cohorts. The 87-base-pair reads could not distinguish some IMGT-functional V segments, including TRBV6-2 and TRBV6-3, so those segments were excluded. Most TCR sequences were seen in very few donors, while some public TCRs were found in many individuals. Roughly uniform sequencing depth across donors was assumed in presence/absence analyses, although this assumption may not hold. This cohort had only TCR beta chains sequenced, and the lack of alpha or paired-chain data limited which features could be detected. A further reported finding was that TCR beta sequences accurately predicted the HLA-A and HLA-B alleles for most subjects in the first cohort. For the cohort, immune exposure information was limited to CMV serostatus. A group of highly shared sequence variants was considered likely to be a technical artifact of the sequencing pipeline. The authors suggested that the approach could potentially be extended to other disease states and immunological phenotypes. Because HLA typing was unavailable for some donors at each locus, only the typed subset was used in association tests. Approximately 18 rarely observed V segments, including chromosome 9 orphons, were excluded from the earlier analysis of about 610 of the donors because counts were too low. According to a later analysis, parvovirus B19, influenza, CMV and Epstein-Barr virus appeared linked to several top co-occurrence clusters. Three of the identified cytomegalovirus-associated TCR beta chains were confirmed in vitro to be specific for cytomegalovirus antigens. A later genetic analysis associated a missense DCLRE1C variant with V-gene and J-gene trimming of TCR beta chains, and an independent cohort replicated the association. In an earlier analysis of about 600 of the donors, most TCR beta V segments appeared in productive rearrangements about 87% or about 30% of the time, broadly matching IMGT annotations. In a later analysis, 15,000 to 20,000 TCR beta sequences were associated with specific HLA alleles at a false discovery rate of 0.05. In a later analysis, most CMV-associated TCR beta chains were found to appear HLA-restricted, with HLA associations seemingly driven largely by CMV exposure. Strong co-occurrence of HLA alleles, especially DR and DQ, made assigning TCR associations to individual alleles difficult. According to a later analysis, TCR association rates differed among HLA loci, with DRB1 alleles showing the most associated TCRs and HLA-C alleles showing the fewest. In the study, 150 to 200 TCR beta chains were listed as associated with cytomegalovirus. Linkage disequilibrium might explain the correlated functional status among segregating V segments, but an unknown experimental factor could not be ruled out. In a later genetic analysis, fewer N-insertions in productive TCRs were reported among donors in an Asian-associated ancestry cluster than the roughly 700-donor mean.

A word on this clone: What this receptor recognizes is not known. Within one base of it there is no much larger clone, and no base qualities were kept.

Via the germline V gene, CDR1 is SQVTM and CDR2 ANQGSEA. Including cysteine and phenylalanine, the CDR3 has 16 amino acids. Only the CDR3 region is kept as DNA, spanning 48 bases read in frame from base 1. Compared with germline, V lacks 6 bases and J lacks 6 bases; bases without a gene match: 11. Sequenced sample: PBMCs. This clonotype originated in a woman between 40 and 50 years old in good health and CMV-seronegative. The V and J segments used are TRBV29-1 and TRBJ2-3; 14 bases in between match TRBD2. For the CDR3, the sequence is CSVGGLAGVGSDTQYF. The nucleotide sequence reads TGCAGCGTAGGGGGACTAGCGGGAGTAGGGAGTGATACGCAGTATTTT.